The rows below give T cell receptor beta chains drawn from one sample of a study of blood T cells in healthy people across ages. One entry per CDR3 protein, called by TCRdb with MiXCR from the 5' RACE reads. This sample has approximately 940,000 distinct CDR3 sequences, with around 49% found just once. Sample: blood. The source is a man aged 25-45 years in good health. Both conserved end residues are part of each CDR3. D genes are given only for firm matches.

V gene | CDR3 length | D gene | CDR3 protein
TRBV4-1 | 17 | . | CASSQGERWASGNTIYF
TRBV27 | 18 | TRBD2 | CASSLKGGGALSGDTQYF
TRBV4-2 | 18 | TRBD1 | CASSQVGFGDRVPYEQYF
TRBV11-2 | 14 | . | CASSVRLTQETQYF
TRBV24-1 | 18 | TRBD2 | CATSDLGTRGISYNEQFF
TRBV5-1 | 17 | . | CASSLDPTVLGNSPLHF
TRBV10-2 | 13 | . | CASSEKGFTEAFF
TRBV3-1 | 15 | . | CASSQVPDGTYEQYF
TRBV28 | 15 | TRBD1 | CASSRPGQASYEQYF
TRBV7-3 | 15 | TRBD2 | CASSLNGGAYNEQFF
TRBV11-2 | 16 | . | CASSLGGRALLDTQYF
TRBV7-9 | 17 | . | CASSLVASQGINTEAFF
TRBV29-1 | 15 | . | CSVGQRGRKANEQFF
TRBV6-5 | 17 | TRBD1 | CASSYPSDRGLNTEAFF
TRBV12-3/TRBV12-4 | 15 | TRBD2 | CASSFSGGGTDTQYF
TRBV10-3 | 13 | . | CAITPGPQSEQYF
TRBV10-3 | 15 | . | CAISEAYGPSYEQYF
TRBV5-4 | 15 | . | CASSLESVGNTEAFF
TRBV7-2 | 16 | . | CASSPMVTWGYGELFF
TRBV2 | 15 | TRBD1 | CASAMEGGGRTEAFF
TRBV29-1 | 16 | . | CSVEGTDSLSNYGYTF
TRBV7-9 | 14 | . | CAGHRDNRGDTQYF
TRBV3-1 | 12 | . | CASSQADTLQYF